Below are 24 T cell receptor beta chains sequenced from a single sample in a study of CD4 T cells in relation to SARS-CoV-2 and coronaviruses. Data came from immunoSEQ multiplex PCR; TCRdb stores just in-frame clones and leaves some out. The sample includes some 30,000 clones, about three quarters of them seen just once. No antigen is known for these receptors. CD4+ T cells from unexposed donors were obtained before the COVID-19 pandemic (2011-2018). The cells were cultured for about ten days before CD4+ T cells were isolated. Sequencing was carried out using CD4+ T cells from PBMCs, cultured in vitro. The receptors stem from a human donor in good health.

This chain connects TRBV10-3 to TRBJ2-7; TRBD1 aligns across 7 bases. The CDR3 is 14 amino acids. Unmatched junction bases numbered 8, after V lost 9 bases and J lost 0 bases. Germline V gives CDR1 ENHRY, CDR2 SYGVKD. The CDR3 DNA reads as TGTGCCATGCGCGAGGGACAGAGCTCCTACGAGCAGTACTTC. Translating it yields CAMREGQSSYEQYF.

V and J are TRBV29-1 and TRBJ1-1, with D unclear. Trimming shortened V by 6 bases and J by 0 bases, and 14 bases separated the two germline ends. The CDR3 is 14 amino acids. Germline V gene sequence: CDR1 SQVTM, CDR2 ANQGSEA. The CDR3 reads CSVRSVGMNTEAFF. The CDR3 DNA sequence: TGCAGCGTCAGGAGTGTGGGGATGAACACTGAAGCTTTCTTT.

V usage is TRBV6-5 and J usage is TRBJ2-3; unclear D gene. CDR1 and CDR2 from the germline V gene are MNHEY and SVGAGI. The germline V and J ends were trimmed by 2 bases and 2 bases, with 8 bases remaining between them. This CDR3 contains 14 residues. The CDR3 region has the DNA TGTGCCAGCAGTTACGGCTCGAACACAGATACGCAGTATTTT. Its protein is CASSYGSNTDTQYF.

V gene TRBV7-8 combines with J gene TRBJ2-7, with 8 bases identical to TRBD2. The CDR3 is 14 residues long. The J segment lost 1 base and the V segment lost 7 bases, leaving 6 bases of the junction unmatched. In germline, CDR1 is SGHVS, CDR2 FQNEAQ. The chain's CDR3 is CASIPRGGSYEQYF. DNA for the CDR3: TGTGCCAGCATACCCCGGGGGGGGTCCTACGAGCAGTACTTC.

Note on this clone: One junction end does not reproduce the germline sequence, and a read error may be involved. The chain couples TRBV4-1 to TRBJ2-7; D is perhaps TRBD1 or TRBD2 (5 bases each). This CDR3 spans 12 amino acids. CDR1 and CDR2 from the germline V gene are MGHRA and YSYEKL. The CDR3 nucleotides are TGCGCCAGCAGCCAAGATATGGGGACCGATACCTTC. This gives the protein CASSQDMGTDTF.

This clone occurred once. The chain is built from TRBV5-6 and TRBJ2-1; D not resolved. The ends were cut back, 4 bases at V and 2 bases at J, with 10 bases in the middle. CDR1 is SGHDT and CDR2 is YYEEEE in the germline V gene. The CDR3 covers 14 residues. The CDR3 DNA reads TGTGCCAGCAGCGCCCCCCCGACCTACAATGAGCAGTTCTTC. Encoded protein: CASSAPPTYNEQFF. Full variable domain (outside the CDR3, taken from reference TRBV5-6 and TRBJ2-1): DAGVTQSPTHLIKTRGQQVTLRCSPKSGHDTVSWYQQALGQGPQFIFQYYEEEERQRGNFPDRFSGHQFPNYSSELNVNALLLGDSALYLCASSAPPTYNEQFFGPGTRLTVL.

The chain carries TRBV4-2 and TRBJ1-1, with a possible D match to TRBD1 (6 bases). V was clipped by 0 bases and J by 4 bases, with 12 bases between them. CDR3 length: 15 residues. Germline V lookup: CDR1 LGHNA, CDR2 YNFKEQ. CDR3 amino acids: CASSQEGGRSTEAFF. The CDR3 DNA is TGTGCCAGCAGCCAAGAGGGGGGGCGGTCCACTGAAGCTTTCTTT.

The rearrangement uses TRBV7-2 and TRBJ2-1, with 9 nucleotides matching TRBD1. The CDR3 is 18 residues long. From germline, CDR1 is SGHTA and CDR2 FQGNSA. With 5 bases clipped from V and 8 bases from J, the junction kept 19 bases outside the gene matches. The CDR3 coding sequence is TGTGCCAGCAGCCTCCGGGACAGGGTAGGGAGGGACAATGATGAGCAGTTCTTC. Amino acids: CASSLRDRVGRDNDEQFF.

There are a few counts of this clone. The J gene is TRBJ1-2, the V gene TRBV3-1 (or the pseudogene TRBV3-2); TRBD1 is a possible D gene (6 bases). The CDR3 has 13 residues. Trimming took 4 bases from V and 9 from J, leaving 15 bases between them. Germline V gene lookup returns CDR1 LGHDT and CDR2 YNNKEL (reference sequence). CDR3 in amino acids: CASSPQATGSYTF. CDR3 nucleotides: TGTGCCAGCAGCCCTCAGGCCACAGGGAGCTACACCTTC.

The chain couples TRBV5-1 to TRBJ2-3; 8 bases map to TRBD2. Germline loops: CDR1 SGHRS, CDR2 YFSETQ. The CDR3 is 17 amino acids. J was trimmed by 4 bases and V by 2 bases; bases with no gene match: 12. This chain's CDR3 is CASSFLLRGARSDTQYF. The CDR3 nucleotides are TGCGCCAGCAGCTTCCTCTTGCGGGGGGCTCGATCAGATACGCAGTATTTT.

The CDR3 is CASSPGRGMGYTF. For the CDR3, the DNA is TGTGCCAGCAGCCCGGGACGGGGAATGGGCTACACCTTC. This sequence joins TRBV7-2 and TRBJ1-2, with a possible D match to TRBD1 (5 bases). The germline V gene encodes CDR1 SGHTA and CDR2 FQGNSA. This CDR3 is built from 13 residues. V was shortened by 5 bases and J by 8 bases, with 15 bases between the two germline ends.

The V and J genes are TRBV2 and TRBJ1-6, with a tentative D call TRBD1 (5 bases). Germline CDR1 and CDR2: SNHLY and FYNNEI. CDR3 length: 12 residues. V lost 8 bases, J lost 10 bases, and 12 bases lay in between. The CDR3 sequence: CASGREGSPLHF. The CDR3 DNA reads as TGTGCCAGCGGCAGGGAGGGCTCACCCCTCCACTTT.

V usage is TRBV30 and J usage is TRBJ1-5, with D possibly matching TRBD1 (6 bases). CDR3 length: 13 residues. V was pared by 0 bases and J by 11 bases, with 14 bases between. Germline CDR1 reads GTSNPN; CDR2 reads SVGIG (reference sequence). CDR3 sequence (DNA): TGTGCCTGGAGTGTAGCAGGGGATAGGGCCCAGCATTTT. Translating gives CAWSVAGDRAQHF.

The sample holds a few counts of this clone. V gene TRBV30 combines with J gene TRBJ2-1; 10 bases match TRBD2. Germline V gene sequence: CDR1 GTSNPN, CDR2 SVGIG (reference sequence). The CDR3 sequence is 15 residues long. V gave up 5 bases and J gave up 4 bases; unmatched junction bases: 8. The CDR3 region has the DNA TGTGCCTGGGTCATAGCGGGAGGTTGGTACAATGAGCAGTTCTTC. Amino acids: CAWVIAGGWYNEQFF.

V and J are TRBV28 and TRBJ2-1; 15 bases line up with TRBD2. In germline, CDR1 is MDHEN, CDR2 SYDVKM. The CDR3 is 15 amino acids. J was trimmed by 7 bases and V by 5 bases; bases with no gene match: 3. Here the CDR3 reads CASSLGLAGGNEQFF. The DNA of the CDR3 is TGTGCCAGCAGTCTCGGACTAGCGGGGGGGAATGAGCAGTTCTTC.

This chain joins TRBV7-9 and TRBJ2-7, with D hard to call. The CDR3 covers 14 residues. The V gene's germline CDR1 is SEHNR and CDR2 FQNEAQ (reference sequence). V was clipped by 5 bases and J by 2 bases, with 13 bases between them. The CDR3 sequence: CASSPHLGTYEQYF. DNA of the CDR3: TGTGCCAGCAGCCCCCACCTGGGGACCTACGAGCAGTACTTC. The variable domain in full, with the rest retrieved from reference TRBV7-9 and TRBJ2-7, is DTGVSQNPRHKITKRGQNVTFRCDPISEHNRLYWYRQTLGQGPEFLTYFQNEAQLEKSRLLSDRFSAERPKGSFSTLEIQRTEQGDSAMYLCASSPHLGTYEQYFGPGTRLTVT.

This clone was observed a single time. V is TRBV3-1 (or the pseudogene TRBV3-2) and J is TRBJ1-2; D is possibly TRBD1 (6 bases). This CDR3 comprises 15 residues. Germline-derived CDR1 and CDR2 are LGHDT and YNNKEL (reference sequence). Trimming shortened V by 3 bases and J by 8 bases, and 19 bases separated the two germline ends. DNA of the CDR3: TGTGCCAGCAGCCAGGACTCGGGACACTCGGGGGGCTACACCTTC. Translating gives CASSQDSGHSGGYTF.

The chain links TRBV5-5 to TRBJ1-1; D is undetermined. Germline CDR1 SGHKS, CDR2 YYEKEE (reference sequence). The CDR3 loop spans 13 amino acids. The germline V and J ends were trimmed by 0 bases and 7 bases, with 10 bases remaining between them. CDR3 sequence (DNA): TGTGCCAGCAGCTTGGGAGGAGACGTTGAAGCTTTCTTT. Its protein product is CASSLGGDVEAFF.

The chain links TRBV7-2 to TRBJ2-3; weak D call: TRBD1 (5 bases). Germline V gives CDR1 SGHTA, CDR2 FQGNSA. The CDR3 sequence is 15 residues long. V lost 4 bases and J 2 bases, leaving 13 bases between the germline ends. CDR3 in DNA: TGTGCCAGCAGCTCGCCCTTGGGGCCCACAGATACGCAGTATTTT. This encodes CASSSPLGPTDTQYF.

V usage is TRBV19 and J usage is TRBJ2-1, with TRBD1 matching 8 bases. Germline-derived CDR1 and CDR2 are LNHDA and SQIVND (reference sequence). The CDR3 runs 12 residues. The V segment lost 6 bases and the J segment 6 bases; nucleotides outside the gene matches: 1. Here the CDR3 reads CASRTGVNEQFF. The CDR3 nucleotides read TGTGCCAGTAGGACAGGGGTCAATGAGCAGTTCTTC.

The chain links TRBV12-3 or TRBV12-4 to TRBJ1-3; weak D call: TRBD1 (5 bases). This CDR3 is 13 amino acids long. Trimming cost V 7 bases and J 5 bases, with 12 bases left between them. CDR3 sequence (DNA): TGTGCCAGCAATTCCCGGGGGAGAAACACCATATATTTT. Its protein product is CASNSRGRNTIYF.

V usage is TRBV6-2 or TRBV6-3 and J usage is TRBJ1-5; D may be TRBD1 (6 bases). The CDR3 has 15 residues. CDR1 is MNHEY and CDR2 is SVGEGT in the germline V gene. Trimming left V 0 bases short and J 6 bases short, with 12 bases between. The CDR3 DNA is TGTGCCAGCAGTTACTCGAGTCCGGGGGCTCAGCCCCAGCATTTT. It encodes CASSYSSPGAQPQHF.

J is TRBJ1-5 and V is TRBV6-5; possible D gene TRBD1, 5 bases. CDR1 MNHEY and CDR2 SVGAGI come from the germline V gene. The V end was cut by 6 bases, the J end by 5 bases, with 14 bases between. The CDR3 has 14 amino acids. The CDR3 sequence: CASRDGQAHQPQHF. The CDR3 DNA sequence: TGTGCCAGCAGGGATGGACAAGCTCATCAGCCCCAGCATTTT.

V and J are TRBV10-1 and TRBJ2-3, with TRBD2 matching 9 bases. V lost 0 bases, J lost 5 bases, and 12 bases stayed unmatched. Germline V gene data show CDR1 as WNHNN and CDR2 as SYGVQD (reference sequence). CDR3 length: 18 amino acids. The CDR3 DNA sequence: TGCGCCAGCAGTGAGTCGAGACCAGCGGGGGGATCAGGAGATACGCAGTATTTT. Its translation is CASSESRPAGGSGDTQYF.